The clone carrying this TCR beta chain was seen many times. Antigen specificity is unknown. Library preparation (for TCRbeta) was performed with unique molecular identifiers. MiXCR, applied by TCRdb to the PCR reads, yields one record per CDR3 protein. The sample holds about 110,000 distinct CDR3 sequences, approximately 6.6% seen once. The germline V gene has CDR1 LGHNA and CDR2 YSLEER. The CDR3 length is 16 residues. Deletions cut 0 bases from V and 3 bases from J, with 13 bases between. The sample originates from a study of T-cell reconstitution after alpha-beta-depleted transplantation in children. The study, taken as a whole, reports: From surviving recipient T cells and thymic progenitors came the high day-60 TCRbeta diversity observed in some patients. Newly made T cells mostly supplied T-cell counts and diversity one year after transplant.

The origin of this receptor is a male patient aged 2 to 10 who had a stem cell transplant for acute lymphoblastic leukemia, so the T cells may come from the graft donor. This specimen was PBMCs, mostly from graft donor cells, taken 360 days after TCRalphabeta/CD19-depleted stem cell transplant. The chain carries TRBV4-3 and TRBJ2-3; tentative D call: TRBD2 (5 bases). The CDR3 reads CASSQELLDPTDTQYF. CDR3 sequence (DNA): TGCGCCAGCAGCCAAGAATTACTAGACCCGACAGATACGCAGTATTTT.